This TCR beta chain was identified in a study of blood T cell repertoires in COVID-19. Study-level background: The samples span acute and convalescent COVID-19 from the United States, Italy and Spain. The cDNA or gDNA used as material had been derived from T cells, B-cell-depleted T cells, or PBMCs.

In the authors' workflow: Amplifying reference gene primers gave estimates of nucleated cell counts. The method was immunoSEQ multiplex PCR; TCRdb's version includes in-frame clones alone and lacks a portion of them. V and J calls and clone size are those listed in that table; D and trimming were worked out from the DNA. The sample records over 110,000 clones, about 87% being singletons. CDR3 length equals 16 residues. Between the trimmed V and J ends, which lost 0 bases and 0 bases, there was a span of 12 bases. The V gene's germline CDR1 is MDHEN and CDR2 SYDVKM. Sequencing input: peripheral blood. This receptor was taken from a human donor in a cohort sampled during active COVID-19. The chain couples TRBV28 to TRBJ2-7; maybe TRBD1 (7 bases). The CDR3 sequence: CASSLWSGGSSYEQYF. In DNA, the CDR3 is TGTGCCAGCAGTTTATGGTCAGGGGGGAGCTCCTACGAGCAGTACTTC.